The clone carrying this T cell receptor beta chain has a single count. TCRdb's copy holds only in-frame clones and misses some; the assay was immunoSEQ multiplex PCR. The data contain roughly 80,000 clones, roughly 91% of them singletons. The germline gives CDR1 ENHRY, CDR2 SYGVKD. V was clipped by 9 bases and J by 7 bases, with 12 bases between them. The CDR3 runs 12 residues. The data were taken from a study of T cell changes during pregnancy in multiple sclerosis. The receptor was isolated from a female donor with multiple sclerosis, enrolled in a pregnancy study. The sample was peripheral blood, taken in the first trimester of pregnancy. This sequence joins TRBV10-3 and TRBJ2-2, with D perhaps TRBD1 (6 bases). CDR3 sequence (DNA): TGTGCCATACAGGGTTCCGACGGGGAGCTGTTTTTT. It yields the protein CAIQGSDGELFF.